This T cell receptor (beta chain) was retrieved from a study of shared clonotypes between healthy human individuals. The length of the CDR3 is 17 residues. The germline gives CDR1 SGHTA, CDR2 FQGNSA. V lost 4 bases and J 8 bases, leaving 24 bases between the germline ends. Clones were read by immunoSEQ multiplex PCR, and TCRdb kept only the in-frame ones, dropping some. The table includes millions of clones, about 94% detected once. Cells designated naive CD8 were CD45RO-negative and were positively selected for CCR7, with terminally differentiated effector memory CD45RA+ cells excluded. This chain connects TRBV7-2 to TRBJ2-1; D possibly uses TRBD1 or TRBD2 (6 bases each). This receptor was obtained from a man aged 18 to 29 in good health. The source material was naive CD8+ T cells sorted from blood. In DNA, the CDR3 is TGTGCCAGCAGCTCACGTAGCGGACAGCACAGACGGGATGAGCAGTTCTTC. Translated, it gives CASSSRSGQHRRDEQFF.